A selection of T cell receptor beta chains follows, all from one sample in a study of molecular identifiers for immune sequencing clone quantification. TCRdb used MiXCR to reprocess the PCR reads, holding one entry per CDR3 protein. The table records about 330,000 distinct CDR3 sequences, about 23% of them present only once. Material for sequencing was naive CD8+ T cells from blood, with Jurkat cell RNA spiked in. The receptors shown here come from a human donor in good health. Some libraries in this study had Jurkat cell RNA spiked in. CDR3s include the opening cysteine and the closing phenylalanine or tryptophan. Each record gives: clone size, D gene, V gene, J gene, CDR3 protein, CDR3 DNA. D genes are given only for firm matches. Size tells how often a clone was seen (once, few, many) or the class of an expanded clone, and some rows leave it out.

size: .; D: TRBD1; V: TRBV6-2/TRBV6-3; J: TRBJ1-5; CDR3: CASSYAGGQGPYSNQPQHF; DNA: TGTGCCAGCAGTTACGCGGGAGGACAGGGGCCCTATAGCAATCAGCCCCAGCATTTT
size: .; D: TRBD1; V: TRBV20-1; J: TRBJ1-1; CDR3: CSARETGGRVTEAFF; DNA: TGCAGTGCTAGAGAGACAGGGGGTCGGGTCACTGAAGCTTTCTTT
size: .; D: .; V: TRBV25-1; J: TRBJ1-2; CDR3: CASSEYSPDYGYTF; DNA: TGTGCCAGCAGTGAATATAGTCCAGACTATGGCTACACCTTC
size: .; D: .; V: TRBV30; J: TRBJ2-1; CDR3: CARTTTRSYNEQFF; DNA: TGTGCCCGGACGACAACCCGCTCCTACAATGAGCAGTTCTTC
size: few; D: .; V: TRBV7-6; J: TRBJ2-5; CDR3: CASSLEGQQETQYF; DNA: TGTGCCAGCAGCTTAGAAGGCCAGCAAGAGACCCAGTACTTC
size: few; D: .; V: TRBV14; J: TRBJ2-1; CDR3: CASSQVPEPIGQFF; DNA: TGTGCCAGCAGCCAAGTCCCCGAACCTATTGGGCAGTTCTTC
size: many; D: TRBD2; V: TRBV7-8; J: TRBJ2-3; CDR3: CASSLGGGPTDTQYF; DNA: TGTGCCAGCAGCTTGGGCGGGGGACCCACAGATACGCAGTATTTT
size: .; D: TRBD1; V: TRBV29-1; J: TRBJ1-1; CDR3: CGVPPRGGNTEAFF; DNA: TGCGGCGTTCCACCCAGGGGGGGGAACACTGAAGCTTTCTTT
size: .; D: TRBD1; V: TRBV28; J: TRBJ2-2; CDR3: CASSPPGQGFNTGELFF; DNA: TGTGCCAGCAGTCCTCCTGGACAGGGATTTAACACCGGGGAGCTGTTTTTT
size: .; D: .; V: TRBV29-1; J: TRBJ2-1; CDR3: CSVGGTLRNEQFF; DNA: TGCAGCGTTGGAGGGACACTGAGGAATGAGCAGTTCTTC
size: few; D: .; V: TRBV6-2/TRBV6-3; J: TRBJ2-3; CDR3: CASSYAKDTQYF; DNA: TGTGCCAGCAGTTACGCCAAAGATACGCAGTATTTT
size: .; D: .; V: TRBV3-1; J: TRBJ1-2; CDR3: CASSQDRGRDYGYTF; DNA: TGTGCCAGCAGCCAAGATCGGGGGCGCGACTATGGCTACACCTTC
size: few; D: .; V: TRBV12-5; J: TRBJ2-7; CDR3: CASGLATVGPNYEQYF; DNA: TGTGCTAGTGGTTTGGCCACCGTAGGGCCGAACTACGAGCAGTACTTC
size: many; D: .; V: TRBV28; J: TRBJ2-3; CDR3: CASSYERVLTTSTDTQYF; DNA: TGTGCCAGCAGTTATGAGCGGGTCTTGACGACTAGCACAGATACGCAGTATTTT
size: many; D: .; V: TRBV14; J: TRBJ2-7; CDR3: CASSSSGNVWYEQYF; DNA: TGTGCCAGCAGCTCCTCCGGGAACGTATGGTACGAGCAGTACTTC
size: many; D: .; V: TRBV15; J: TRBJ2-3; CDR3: CATSRDRSSTDTQYF; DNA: TGTGCCACCAGCAGAGATCGTTCCAGCACAGATACGCAGTATTTT
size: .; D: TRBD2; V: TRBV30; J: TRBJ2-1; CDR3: CAWSVLAGYNEQLF; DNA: TGTGCCTGGAGTGTACTAGCGGGGTACAATGAGCAGCTCTTC
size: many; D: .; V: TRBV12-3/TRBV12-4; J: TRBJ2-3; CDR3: CASTPEVRATQYF; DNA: TGTGCCAGCACCCCTGAGGTGAGGGCTACGCAGTATTTT
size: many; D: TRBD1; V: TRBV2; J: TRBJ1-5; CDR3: CASRTGEGGQPQHF; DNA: TGTGCCAGCAGAACAGGGGAAGGCGGTCAGCCCCAGCATTTT
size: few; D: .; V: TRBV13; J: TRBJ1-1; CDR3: CASNPGTLNTEAFF; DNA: TGTGCCAGCAACCCCGGAACGCTGAACACTGAAGCTTTCTTT
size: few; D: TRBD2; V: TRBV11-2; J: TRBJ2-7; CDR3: CASSLVSGSSYEQYF; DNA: TGTGCCAGCAGCTTAGTTAGCGGGAGTTCCTACGAGCAGTACTTC
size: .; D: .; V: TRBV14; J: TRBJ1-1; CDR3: CASSRGLGYTEAFF; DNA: TGTGCCAGCAGCCGAGGACTGGGATACACTGAAGCTTTCTTT
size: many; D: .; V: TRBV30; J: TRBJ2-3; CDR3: CAWSVRPGADTQYF; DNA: TGTGCCTGGAGTGTTCGACCCGGCGCAGATACGCAGTATTTT
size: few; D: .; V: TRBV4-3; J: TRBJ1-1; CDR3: CASSQEWGGNTEAFF; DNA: TGCGCCAGCAGCCAAGAGTGGGGGGGGAACACTGAAGCTTTCTTT
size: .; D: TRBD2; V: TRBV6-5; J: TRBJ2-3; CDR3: CASSYHVGGGGTDTQYF; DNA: TGTGCCAGCAGTTACCACGTGGGCGGGGGTGGCACAGATACGCAGTATTTT
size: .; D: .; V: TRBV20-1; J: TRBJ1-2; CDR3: CSARGPGPSDYGYTF; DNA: TGCAGTGCTAGAGGTCCCGGGCCGTCGGACTATGGCTACACCTTC
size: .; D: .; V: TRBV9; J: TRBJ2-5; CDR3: CASSVGGVETQYF; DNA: TGTGCCAGCAGCGTAGGAGGAGTGGAGACCCAGTACTTC
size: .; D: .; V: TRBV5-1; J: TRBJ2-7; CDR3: CASSHTGGTYEQYF; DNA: TGCGCCAGCAGCCACACGGGCGGGACCTACGAGCAGTACTTC
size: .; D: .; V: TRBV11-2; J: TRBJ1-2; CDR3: CASSLLVNPVYGYTF; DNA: TGTGCCAGCAGCTTATTAGTAAATCCGGTTTATGGCTACACCTTC
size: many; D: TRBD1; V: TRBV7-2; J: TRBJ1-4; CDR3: CASSPGTGGEKLFF; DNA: TGTGCCAGCAGCCCCGGGACAGGGGGCGAAAAACTGTTTTTT
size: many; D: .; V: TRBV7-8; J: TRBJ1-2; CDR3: CASSFGESSIYGYTF; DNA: TGTGCCAGCAGCTTCGGGGAGTCTAGTATCTATGGCTACACCTTC